Listed below are T cell receptor beta chains from one sample, sequenced in a study of CD8 T cells in Susac syndrome. TCRdb ran MiXCR on the immunoSEQ multiplex PCR reads and lists one entry per CDR3 protein. The repertoire holds 56,000 or so distinct CDR3 sequences, approximately 95% seen once, with 0.75% in the top ten. The sequenced material came from CD8+ T cells from PBMCs. These receptors all stem from a human donor with Susac syndrome. Both conserved end residues are part of each CDR3. The D gene is left open where the match is weak. Rows give clone size only sometimes, using once, few, many, or a class for an expanded clone.

j_call,d_call,clone_size,v_call,cdr3_nt,cdr3_aa
TRBJ2-1,TRBD2,-,TRBV9,TGTGCCAGCAGCGGTAGCGGGCGAGATTACAATGAGCAGTTCTTC,CASSGSGRDYNEQFF
TRBJ1-6,TRBD1,-,TRBV5-4,TGTGCCAGCAGACCACCCGGGACAGGTGACGCACCCCTCCACTTT,CASRPPGTGDAPLHF
TRBJ1-1,-,-,TRBV7-9,TGTGCCAGCAGTCACGACACTGAAGCTTTCTTT,CASSHDTEAFF
TRBJ2-5,-,-,TRBV5-6,TGTGCCAGCAGCTCGCCACTTGAGGAGACCCAGTACTTC,CASSSPLEETQYF
TRBJ1-1,-,-,TRBV28,TGTGCCAGCAGTCCAGGGGCGGATATGAACACTGAAGCTTTCTTT,CASSPGADMNTEAFF
TRBJ2-1,-,-,TRBV12-3/TRBV12-4,TGTGCCAGCAGTAGCACTAGAGTCAATGAGCAGTTCTTC,CASSSTRVNEQFF
TRBJ2-7,-,-,TRBV7-9,TGTGCCAGCAGCTTAGACAGCTTATACGAGCAGTACTTC,CASSLDSLYEQYF
TRBJ1-1,TRBD1,-,TRBV30,TGTGCCTGGAGTACTCGGACAGGAGCTTTCTTT,CAWSTRTGAFF
TRBJ2-7,-,-,TRBV11-2,TGTGCCAGCAGCTTAGCAGGAATCAGCTCCTACGAGCAGTACTTC,CASSLAGISSYEQYF
TRBJ2-7,TRBD1,-,TRBV7-9,TGTGCCAGCAGCGAGGGACAGGGGGTTGGAACCTACGAGCAGTACTTC,CASSEGQGVGTYEQYF
TRBJ2-3,-,once,TRBV2,TGTGCCAGCACCCCCGTTGGGGGGGATACGCAGTATTTT,CASTPVGGDTQYF
TRBJ2-1,TRBD2,-,TRBV20-1,TGCAGTGCTAGGAGTCCGACTAGCACCTGGATGGCCGAGCAGTTCTTC,CSARSPTSTWMAEQFF
TRBJ2-7,-,-,TRBV30,TGTGCCTGGAGTGTGGACGGTTCCTACGAGCAGTACTTC,CAWSVDGSYEQYF
TRBJ1-4,-,-,TRBV9,TGTGCCAGCAGCGTAGAGGGGAGTAATGAAAAACTGTTTTTT,CASSVEGSNEKLFF
TRBJ2-7,TRBD1,-,TRBV30,TGTGCCTGGGGGGACAGCTCCTACGAGCAGTACTTC,CAWGDSSYEQYF
TRBJ1-3,-,-,TRBV20-1,TGCAGTGCTAGAGGAGCTTTGAGCTCTGGAAACACCATATATTTT,CSARGALSSGNTIYF
TRBJ2-1,TRBD2,-,TRBV14,TGTGCCAGCAGCGGGACTAGCGGGGGGTACCGAGTCTACAATGAGCAGTTCTTC,CASSGTSGGYRVYNEQFF
TRBJ1-1,-,-,TRBV5-4,TGTGCCAGCAAGACCGGAGGGGGGACCGGCACTGAAGCTTTCTTT,CASKTGGGTGTEAFF
TRBJ2-4,-,-,TRBV9,TGTGCCAGCAGCGTAGGGGGGGCGACCAAAAACATTCAGTACTTC,CASSVGGATKNIQYF
TRBJ2-7,TRBD1,-,TRBV14,TGTGCCAGCAGCCAGGGACAGGCAATCTGGGGAAGCACCTACGAGCAGTACTTC,CASSQGQAIWGSTYEQYF
TRBJ1-5,TRBD1,-,TRBV25-1,TGTGCCAGCAGTGAACAGGGGGCAGTTAGGCAGCCCCAGCATTTT,CASSEQGAVRQPQHF
TRBJ1-2,-,-,TRBV15,TGTGCCACCAGCAGAGAGGGTTCGTACTATGGCTACACCTTC,CATSREGSYYGYTF
TRBJ2-3,TRBD1,-,TRBV5-6,TGTGCCAGCAGCCGTTCCGGGGGACAGGGGGGAGCAGATACGCAGTATTTT,CASSRSGGQGGADTQYF
TRBJ2-7,TRBD1,-,TRBV6-1,TGTGCCAGCAGTGAAGGCAGGGGGTCCTACGAGCAGTACTTC,CASSEGRGSYEQYF
TRBJ2-5,TRBD1,-,TRBV7-9,TGTGCCAGCAGCTTAGTGGGACAGGGGGAGACCCAGTACTTC,CASSLVGQGETQYF
TRBJ1-6,-,once,TRBV20-1,TGCAGTGCTAGAGATGTAGGGAGTGGGGCTAATTCACCCCTCCACTTT,CSARDVGSGANSPLHF
TRBJ2-1,TRBD2,-,TRBV20-1,TGCAGTGGCGGGACTAGCGGGGGCTATGAGCAGTTCTTC,CSGGTSGGYEQFF
TRBJ2-3,-,few,TRBV12-3/TRBV12-4,TGTGCCAGCAGTCCTAACACAGATACGCAGTATTTT,CASSPNTDTQYF
TRBJ1-5,-,-,TRBV7-2,TGTGCCAGCAGCTTATTTTCACCCCAGGGCAATCAGCCCCAGCATTTT,CASSLFSPQGNQPQHF
TRBJ2-1,TRBD2,once,TRBV28,TGTGCCAGCAGTCACAGACTAGCGGTATTATACAATGAGCAGTTCTTC,CASSHRLAVLYNEQFF
TRBJ2-3,-,-,TRBV5-1,TGCGCCAGCAGCCACCAGAAGAGCACAGATACGCAGTATTTT,CASSHQKSTDTQYF
TRBJ2-7,-,-,TRBV4-3,TGCGCCAGCAGCCAAGATCGCGGCAACTACGAGCAGTACTTC,CASSQDRGNYEQYF
TRBJ1-2,TRBD1,-,TRBV12-5,TGTGCTAGCCGAACAGGGGGCTGGGGCTACACCTTC,CASRTGGWGYTF
TRBJ2-1,TRBD2,-,TRBV20-1,TGCAGTGCCGACACCGGGACTAGCGTCCACAATGAGCAGTTCTTC,CSADTGTSVHNEQFF
TRBJ1-2,-,-,TRBV30,TGTGCCTGGAGTGAGGTCAGGGGATATGGTGGCTACACCTTC,CAWSEVRGYGGYTF
TRBJ2-1,TRBD2,-,TRBV20-1,TGCAGTGCGGGGGAGCGGGGGGAAAACTACAATGAGCAGTTCTTC,CSAGERGENYNEQFF
TRBJ1-2,-,once,TRBV12-3/TRBV12-4,TGTGCCAGCAGCCCAATAGACAGCTATGGCTACACCTTC,CASSPIDSYGYTF
TRBJ2-1,TRBD2,-,TRBV12-3/TRBV12-4,TGTGCCAGCAGCCCGCCCGGGACTAGCTACAATGAGCAGTTCTTC,CASSPPGTSYNEQFF
TRBJ1-2,-,-,TRBV6-6,TGTGCCAGCAACCAACAGGGCGGCTATGGCTACACCTTC,CASNQQGGYGYTF
TRBJ2-5,-,-,TRBV5-4,TGTGCCAGCAGATCCGGGATCTCAGAGACCCAGTACTTC,CASRSGISETQYF
TRBJ1-1,-,-,TRBV9,TGTGCCAGCAGCGTAGTTGGGGGCCGGACTGAAGCTTTCTTT,CASSVVGGRTEAFF
TRBJ2-3,TRBD1,-,TRBV13,TGTGCCAGCAGCTCCCGACAGGGAGATACGCAGTATTTT,CASSSRQGDTQYF
TRBJ2-2,-,once,TRBV30,TGTGCCTGGACGGCAGGTCCGAACACCGGGGAGCTGTTTTTT,CAWTAGPNTGELFF
TRBJ2-5,TRBD2,-,TRBV12-3/TRBV12-4,TGTGCCAGCAGTCTGGGACTAGCGGGGGTAGAGACCCAGTACTTC,CASSLGLAGVETQYF
TRBJ2-7,-,few,TRBV11-1,TGTGCCAGCAGCTTTACGAGCTCCTACGAGCAGTACTTC,CASSFTSSYEQYF
TRBJ2-3,TRBD1,-,TRBV3-1,TGTGCCAGCAGCCTCGGACAGGGGGCTGATTCAGATACGCAGTATTTT,CASSLGQGADSDTQYF
TRBJ2-1,-,once,TRBV9,TGTGCCAGCAGCGTAAAGGCGTGGTACAATGAGCAGTTCTTC,CASSVKAWYNEQFF
TRBJ1-5,-,once,TRBV27,TGTGCCAGCAGTACGACGTTTAATCAGCCCCAGCATTTT,CASSTTFNQPQHF
TRBJ2-3,-,-,TRBV14,TGTGCCAGCAGCCGATCAGGGCCGTATACGCAGTATTTT,CASSRSGPYTQYF
TRBJ2-6,TRBD1,-,TRBV28,TGTGCCAGCACGACAGGGGACCGCTCTGGGGCCAACGTCCTGACTTTC,CASTTGDRSGANVLTF
TRBJ1-1,-,-,TRBV28,TGTGCCAGCATCTCCCTGACAGCCCCGATTAACACTGAAGCTTTCTTT,CASISLTAPINTEAFF
TRBJ2-7,-,-,TRBV2,TGTGCCAGCAGTGCCCCTAGGGAGCAGTACTTC,CASSAPREQYF
TRBJ1-6,-,-,TRBV6-5,TGTGCCAGCAGTTTTGGGGGTGATTCACCCCTCCACTTT,CASSFGGDSPLHF
TRBJ1-4,-,-,TRBV12-3/TRBV12-4,TGTGCCAGCAGTCCCCAGACAGGACTAAATGAAAAACTGTTTTTT,CASSPQTGLNEKLFF